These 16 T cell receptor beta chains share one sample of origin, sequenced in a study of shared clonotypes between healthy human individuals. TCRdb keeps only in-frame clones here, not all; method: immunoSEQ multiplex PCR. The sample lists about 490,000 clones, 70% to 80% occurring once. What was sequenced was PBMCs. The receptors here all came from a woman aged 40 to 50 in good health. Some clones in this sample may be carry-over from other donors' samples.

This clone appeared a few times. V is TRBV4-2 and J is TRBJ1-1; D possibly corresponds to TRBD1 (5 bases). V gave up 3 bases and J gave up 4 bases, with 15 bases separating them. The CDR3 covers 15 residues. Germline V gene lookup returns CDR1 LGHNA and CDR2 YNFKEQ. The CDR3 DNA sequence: TGTGCCAGCAGCCAGCCTGGGACTCCGATCACTGAAGCTTTCTTT. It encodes CASSQPGTPITEAFF.

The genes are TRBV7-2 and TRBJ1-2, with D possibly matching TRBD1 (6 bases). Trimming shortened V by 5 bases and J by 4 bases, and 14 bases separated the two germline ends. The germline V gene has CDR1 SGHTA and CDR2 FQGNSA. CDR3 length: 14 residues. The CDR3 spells CASSAYRATYGYTF. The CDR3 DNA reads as TGTGCCAGCAGCGCCTACAGGGCGACCTATGGCTACACCTTC.

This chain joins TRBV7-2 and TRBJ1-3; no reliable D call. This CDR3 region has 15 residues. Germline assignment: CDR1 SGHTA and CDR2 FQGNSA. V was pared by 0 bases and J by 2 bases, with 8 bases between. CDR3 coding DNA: TGTGCCAGCAGCTTAGCTTTTGGTGCTGGAAACACCATATATTTT. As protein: CASSLAFGAGNTIYF.

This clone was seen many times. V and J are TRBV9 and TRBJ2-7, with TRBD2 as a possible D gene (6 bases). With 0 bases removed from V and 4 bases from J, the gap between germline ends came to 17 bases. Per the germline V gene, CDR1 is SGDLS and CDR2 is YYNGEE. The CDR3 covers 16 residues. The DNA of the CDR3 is TGTGCCAGCAGCGTAGGGAGTGGATCGAGCGGGTACGAGCAGTACTTC. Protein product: CASSVGSGSSGYEQYF.

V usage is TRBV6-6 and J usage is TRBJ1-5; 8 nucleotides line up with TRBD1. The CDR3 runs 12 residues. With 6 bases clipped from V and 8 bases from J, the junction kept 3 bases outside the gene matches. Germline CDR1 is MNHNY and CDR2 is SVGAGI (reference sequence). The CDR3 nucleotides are TGTGCCAGCAGCGGACAGGGAGAGCCCCAGCATTTT. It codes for CASSGQGEPQHF.

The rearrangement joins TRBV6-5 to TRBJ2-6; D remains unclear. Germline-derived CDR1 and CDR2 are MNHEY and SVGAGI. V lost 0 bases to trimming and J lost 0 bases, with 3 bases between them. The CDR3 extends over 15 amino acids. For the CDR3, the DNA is TGTGCCAGCAGTTACTCTGGCTCTGGGGCCAACGTCCTGACTTTC. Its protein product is CASSYSGSGANVLTF.

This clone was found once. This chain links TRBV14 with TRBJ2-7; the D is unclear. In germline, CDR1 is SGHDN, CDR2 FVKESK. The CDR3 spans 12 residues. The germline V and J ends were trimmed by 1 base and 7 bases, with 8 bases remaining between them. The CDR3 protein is CASSQGEQEQYF. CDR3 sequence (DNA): TGTGCCAGCAGCCAAGGCGAACAGGAGCAGTACTTC.

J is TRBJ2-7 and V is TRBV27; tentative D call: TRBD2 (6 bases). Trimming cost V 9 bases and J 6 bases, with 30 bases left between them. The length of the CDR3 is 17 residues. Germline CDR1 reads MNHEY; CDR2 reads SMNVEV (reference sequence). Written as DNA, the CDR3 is TGTGCCAGTTCTGACCTAACCGGGGACTTAAGGGTGGGCGAGCAGTACTTC. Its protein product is CASSDLTGDLRVGEQYF.

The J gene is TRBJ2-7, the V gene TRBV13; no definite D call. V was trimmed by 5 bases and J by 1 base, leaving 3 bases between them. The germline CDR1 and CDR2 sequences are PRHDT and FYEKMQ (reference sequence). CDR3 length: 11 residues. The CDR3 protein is CASSQSYEQYF. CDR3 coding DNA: TGTGCCAGCAGCCAATCCTACGAGCAGTACTTC.

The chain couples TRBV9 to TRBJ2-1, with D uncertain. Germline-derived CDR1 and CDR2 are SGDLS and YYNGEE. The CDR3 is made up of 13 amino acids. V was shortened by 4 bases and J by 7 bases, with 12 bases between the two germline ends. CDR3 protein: CASSLQIENEQFF. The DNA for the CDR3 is TGTGCCAGCAGCCTACAAATTGAGAATGAGCAGTTCTTC. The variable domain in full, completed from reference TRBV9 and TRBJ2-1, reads DSGVTQTPKHLITATGQRVTLRCSPRSGDLSVYWYQQSLDQGLQFLIQYYNGEERAKGNILERFSAQQFPDLHSELNLSSLELGDSALYFCASSLQIENEQFFGPGTRLTVL.

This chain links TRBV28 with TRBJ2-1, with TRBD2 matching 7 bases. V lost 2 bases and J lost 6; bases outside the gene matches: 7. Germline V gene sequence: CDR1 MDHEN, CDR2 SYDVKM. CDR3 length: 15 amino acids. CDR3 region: CASSLGGGAVNEQFF. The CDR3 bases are TGTGCCAGCAGTTTAGGGGGGGGAGCCGTCAATGAGCAGTTCTTC.

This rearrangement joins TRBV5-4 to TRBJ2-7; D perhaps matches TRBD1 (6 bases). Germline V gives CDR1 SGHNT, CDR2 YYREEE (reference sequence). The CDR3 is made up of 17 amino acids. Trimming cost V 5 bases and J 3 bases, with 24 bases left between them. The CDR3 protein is CASRTEQGRVVDYEQYF. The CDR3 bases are TGTGCCAGCAGGACAGAACAGGGAAGGGTAGTCGACTACGAGCAGTACTTC.

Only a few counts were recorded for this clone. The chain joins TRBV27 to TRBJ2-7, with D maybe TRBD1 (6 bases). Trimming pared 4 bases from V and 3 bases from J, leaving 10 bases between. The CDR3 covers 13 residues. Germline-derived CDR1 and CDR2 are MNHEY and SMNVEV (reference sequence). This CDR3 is CASSYRALYEQYF. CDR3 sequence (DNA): TGTGCCAGCAGTTACAGGGCCCTCTACGAGCAGTACTTC.

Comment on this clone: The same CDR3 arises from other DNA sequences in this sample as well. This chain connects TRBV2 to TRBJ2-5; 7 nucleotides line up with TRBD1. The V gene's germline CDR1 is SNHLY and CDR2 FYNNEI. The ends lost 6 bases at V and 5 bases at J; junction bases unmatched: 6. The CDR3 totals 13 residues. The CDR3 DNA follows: TGTGCCAGCAGAGTAGGGGGCCGGGAGACCCAGTACTTC. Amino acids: CASRVGGRETQYF.

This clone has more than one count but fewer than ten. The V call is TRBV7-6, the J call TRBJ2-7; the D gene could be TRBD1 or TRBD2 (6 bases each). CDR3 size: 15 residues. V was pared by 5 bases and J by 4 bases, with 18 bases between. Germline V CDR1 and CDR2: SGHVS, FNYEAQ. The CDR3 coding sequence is TGTGCCAGCAGCCTACAGGGTTCCGGGACTTACGAGCAGTACTTC. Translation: CASSLQGSGTYEQYF.

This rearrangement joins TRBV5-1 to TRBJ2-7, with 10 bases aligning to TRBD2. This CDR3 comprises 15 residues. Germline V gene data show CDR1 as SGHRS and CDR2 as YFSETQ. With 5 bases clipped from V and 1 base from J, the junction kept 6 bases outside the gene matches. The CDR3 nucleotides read TGCGCCAGCAGTCAGACTAGCGGGCCTTCCTACGAGCAGTACTTC. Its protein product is CASSQTSGPSYEQYF.